The 9 T cell receptor beta chains reported below all come from one sample, sequenced in a study of T cells in localized non-small cell lung cancer. TCRdb's table, derived via immunoSEQ multiplex PCR, lists solely in-frame clones and lacks some. The sample lists 40,000 to 55,000 clones, 80% occurring once. The starting material was PBMCs, obtained before any cancer treatment. Source of these receptors: a woman between 35 and 70 years old with stage II lung adenocarcinoma.

The V call is TRBV27, the J call TRBJ2-4; 7 bases are a match to TRBD2. Germline V lookup: CDR1 MNHEY, CDR2 SMNVEV (reference sequence). After removal of 5 bases from V and 4 bases from J, the junction contained 8 bases not matched to a gene. The CDR3 consists of 15 residues. The CDR3 here is CASSPSGGGKNIQYF. The DNA of the CDR3 is TGTGCCAGCAGTCCTAGTGGGGGGGGGAAAAACATTCAGTACTTC.

This clone was observed a handful of times. J is TRBJ2-7 and V is TRBV12-5; a possible D gene is TRBD1 (5 bases). The germline V gene has CDR1 LGHNT and CDR2 FRNRAP. This CDR3 is built from 18 residues. V was clipped by 0 bases and J by 4 bases, with 22 bases between them. CDR3 loop: CASGLVEGWLRKGYEQYF. The CDR3 DNA follows: TGTGCTAGTGGTTTGGTAGAAGGGTGGCTCAGGAAGGGGTACGAGCAGTACTTC. The variable domain in full, completed from reference TRBV12-5 and TRBJ2-7, reads DARVTQTPRHKVTEMGQEVTMRCQPILGHNTVFWYRQTMMQGLELLAYFRNRAPLDDSGMPKDRFSAEMPDATLATLKIQPSEPRDSAVYFCASGLVEGWLRKGYEQYFGPGTRLTVT.

The chain employs TRBV7-9 and TRBJ1-2; D gene uncertain. The germline gives CDR1 SEHNR, CDR2 FQNEAQ (reference sequence). This CDR3 is built from 15 residues. V lost 4 bases and J 1 base, leaving 13 bases between the germline ends. The CDR3 here is CASSSPGRDNYGYTF. For the CDR3, the DNA is TGTGCCAGCAGCTCCCCCGGACGGGATAACTATGGCTACACCTTC.

This clone appeared a single time. The chain combines TRBV5-1 with TRBJ2-7; D ambiguous. The germline V gene encodes CDR1 SGHRS and CDR2 YFSETQ. This CDR3 comprises 14 residues. Trimming pared 0 bases from V and 3 bases from J, leaving 10 bases between. The CDR3 sequence: CASSLGLQNYEQYF. As DNA, the CDR3 is TGCGCCAGCAGCTTGGGTTTACAGAACTACGAGCAGTACTTC.

In nucleotides, the CDR3 is TGTGCCAGAAGCCCCACCACTGAAGCTTTCTTT. This codes for CARSPTTEAFF. This rearrangement joins TRBV5-3 to TRBJ1-1; D is unclear. TRBV5-3 carries the ORF label, with uncertain function. V lost 4 bases, J lost 4 bases, and 5 bases lay in between. CDR3 length: 11 amino acids.

This clone was seen only once. The chain combines TRBV28 with TRBJ1-5; 8 bases are shared with TRBD1. Unmatched junction bases numbered 9, after V lost 3 bases and J lost 2 bases. Germline V gives CDR1 MDHEN, CDR2 SYDVKM. The length of the CDR3 is 17 residues. In DNA form, the CDR3 reads TGTGCCAGCAGTTTTGGGACAGGACGTACGGGCAATCAGCCCCAGCATTTT. This gives the protein CASSFGTGRTGNQPQHF.

V and J are TRBV30 and TRBJ1-1, with D possibly matching TRBD1 (5 bases). V was clipped by 4 bases and J by 5 bases, with 11 bases between them. This CDR3 is 12 amino acids long. Germline V lookup: CDR1 GTSNPN, CDR2 SVGIG (reference sequence). CDR3 region: CAWTHGGTEAFF. CDR3 sequence (DNA): TGTGCCTGGACCCATGGGGGGACTGAAGCTTTCTTT.

This sequence joins TRBV19 and TRBJ2-7, with 8 bases matching TRBD1. There are 13 residues in the CDR3. The V and J ends lost 8 bases and 9 bases, in that order; junction bases with no gene match: 12. Germline V lookup: CDR1 LNHDA, CDR2 SQIVND (reference sequence). The CDR3 here is CASSGQGEGGQYF. The CDR3 coding sequence is TGTGCCAGTTCTGGACAGGGCGAGGGAGGGCAGTACTTC.

In the case of this clone: The same CDR3 arises from other DNA sequences in this sample as well. The chain employs TRBV25-1 and TRBJ2-5; maybe TRBD1 (5 bases). Trimming took 2 bases from V and 7 from J, leaving 8 bases between them. The germline V gene encodes CDR1 MGHDK and CDR2 SYGVNS. The CDR3 consists of 12 residues. The CDR3 region is CASSEDSRTQYF. Written as DNA, the CDR3 is TGTGCCAGCAGTGAAGACAGCCGGACCCAGTACTTC.